This entry features one T cell receptor beta chain sequence. This record comes from a study of shared clonotypes between healthy human individuals. The V end lost 4 bases, the J end lost 4 bases, and 16 bases lay between the germline ends. The CDR3 has 14 amino acids. Germline lookup yields CDR1 SQVTM and CDR2 ANQGSEA. Sequencing used immunoSEQ multiplex PCR; TCRdb keeps in-frame clones, though not all of them. Here the sample spans some 1,100,000 clones, roughly 74% being singletons. V is TRBV29-1 and J is TRBJ1-1; D gene ambiguous. This receptor was identified in a man aged 18-30 years in good health. Some clones in this sample may be carry-over from other donors' samples. Source material: memory CD4+ T cells from PBMCs. Subset indicated: CD45RA-negative fraction. The CDR3 region has the DNA TGCAGCGTTGGAAGACTGGCCGACGGCACTGAAGCTTTCTTT. Translated: CSVGRLADGTEAFF.